The rows below give T cell receptor beta chains drawn from one sample of a study of T cell changes during pregnancy in multiple sclerosis. Assay used: immunoSEQ multiplex PCR; TCRdb lists only in-frame clones, some missing. The data hold over 25,000 clones, with 85% to 95% observed a single time. The sequences come from CD4+ T cells from peripheral blood mononuclear cells, collected in the first trimester of pregnancy. These receptors all come from a female donor with multiple sclerosis, enrolled in a pregnancy study. Both conserved end residues are part of each CDR3. Fields, in order: J gene, V gene, CDR3 length, D gene, clone size, CDR3 DNA, CDR3 protein. A D gene is named only where the DNA matches it firmly. Clone sizes are given selectively: once, few, many, or a class where the clone is expanded.

TRBJ2-5,TRBV29-1,15,-,-,TGCAGCGTCCGCACTTGGCAGGGCAACCAAGAGACCCAGTACTTC,CSVRTWQGNQETQYF
TRBJ1-1,TRBV7-2,14,-,-,TGTGCCAGCAGACCCGCCAGGATGAACACTGAAGCTTTCTTT,CASRPARMNTEAFF
TRBJ2-2,TRBV2,15,TRBD2,-,TGTGCCAGCAGGATGAGCAGCGGGGGCACCGGGGGGCTGTTTTTT,CASRMSSGGTGGLFF
TRBJ2-1,TRBV19,15,TRBD1,-,TGTGCCAGTAGTCGGGACAGATCACCCCACAATGAGCAGTTCTTC,CASSRDRSPHNEQFF
TRBJ1-5,TRBV2,16,-,-,TGTGCCAGCAGCCCCATCGGACTTTACCTTAATCAGCCCCAGCATTTT,CASSPIGLYLNQPQHF
TRBJ1-1,TRBV5-1,16,TRBD1,-,TGCGCCAGCTATACCGGGACAGGGCCTATGAACACTGAAGCTTTCTTT,CASYTGTGPMNTEAFF
TRBJ2-7,TRBV5-1,15,-,-,TGCGCCAGCAGCCCCGACAGCGTCTACTCCTACGAGCAGTACTTC,CASSPDSVYSYEQYF
TRBJ1-1,TRBV28,15,-,-,TGTGCCAGCAGTTTACCGGGACATGCGAACACTGAAGCTTTCTTT,CASSLPGHANTEAFF
TRBJ2-7,TRBV11-2,15,-,-,TGTGCCAGCAGCTCGACAGGTATCCCCTCCTACGAGCAGTACTTC,CASSSTGIPSYEQYF
TRBJ2-3,TRBV5-1,13,-,-,TGCGCCAGCAGCCGGACAGACACAGATACGCAGTATTTT,CASSRTDTDTQYF
TRBJ1-3,TRBV30,14,-,-,TGTGCCTGGAGTCACATGGGAGGAGGAAACACCATATATTTT,CAWSHMGGGNTIYF
TRBJ2-2,TRBV6-1,19,TRBD2,few,TGTGCCAGCAGTGAATTGGCGGGACTAGCGGGCTCTCACACCGGGGAGCTGTTTTTT,CASSELAGLAGSHTGELFF
TRBJ2-5,TRBV5-1,15,TRBD2,-,TGCGCCAGCAGCTTCTGGCGGGGGGCCGCAGAGACCCAGTACTTC,CASSFWRGAAETQYF
TRBJ1-2,TRBV19,15,-,-,TGTGCCAGTAGCCCTCGAGGCAGTCGCCACTATGGCTACACCTTC,CASSPRGSRHYGYTF
TRBJ1-1,TRBV29-1,11,-,once,TGCAGCGCCGTTAGGACAGAAGAAGCTTTCTTT,CSAVRTEEAFF
TRBJ2-3,TRBV5-6,14,TRBD1,few,TGTGCCAGCAGCTCACGGACAGGGGCAGATACGCAGTATTTT,CASSSRTGADTQYF
TRBJ2-3,TRBV9,12,TRBD1,-,TGTGCCACCAGGGGGCGCACAGATACGCAGTATTTT,CATRGRTDTQYF
TRBJ1-2,TRBV6-1,13,-,once,TGTGCCAGCAGAGACCGTGGGGCCTATGGCTACACCTTC,CASRDRGAYGYTF
TRBJ1-1,TRBV7-7,13,-,-,TGTGCTAGCAGCCTACAGGAGAACACTGAAGCTTTCTTT,CASSLQENTEAFF
TRBJ1-4,TRBV30,16,-,once,TGTGCCGGACAACGATCACGGGGCGGGGGTAATGAAAAACTGTTTTTT,CAGQRSRGGGNEKLFF
TRBJ1-1,TRBV28,14,TRBD1,once,TGTGCCAGCAGTTTCTACAGGGGGGACACTGAAGCTTTCTTT,CASSFYRGDTEAFF
TRBJ2-7,TRBV28,14,TRBD1,-,TGTGCCAGCAGTTTCGGGGGACAGGGGCGCGAGCAGTACTTC,CASSFGGQGREQYF
TRBJ2-5,TRBV7-2,14,-,-,TGTGCCAGCAGCTTAATCGACAGACAAGAGACCCAGTACTTC,CASSLIDRQETQYF
TRBJ2-3,TRBV28,15,-,-,TGTGCCAGCAGTTTAGGGGGGGCTAGCACAGATACGCAGTATTTT,CASSLGGASTDTQYF
TRBJ1-2,TRBV19,14,-,-,TGTGCCAGTATGGCGGGGGGGATCGACTATGGCTACACCTTC,CASMAGGIDYGYTF
TRBJ2-3,TRBV6-6,15,TRBD2,-,TGTGCCAGCAGTTACTCGCGGGGGGTCACAGATACGCAGTATTTT,CASSYSRGVTDTQYF
TRBJ1-1,TRBV10-3,12,TRBD1,once,TGTGCCATCAGTCCGACAGGGGGGAAAGCTTTCTTT,CAISPTGGKAFF
TRBJ1-1,TRBV5-1,15,-,-,TGCGCCAGCAGCTTGGCTCCGGGACAAGTTCCACAGGGCTTCTTT,CASSLAPGQVPQGFF
TRBJ2-5,TRBV9,16,-,-,TGTGCCAGCCATGGGTGGAGGCCCTACTCCCAAGAGACCCAGTACTTC,CASHGWRPYSQETQYF
TRBJ2-1,TRBV9,15,-,-,TGTGCCAGCAGCGTAGACGGGAACGGGTACAATGAGCAGTTCTTC,CASSVDGNGYNEQFF
TRBJ2-3,TRBV19,15,-,-,TGTGCCAGTAGTTCGCGGGCGGGGCACACAGATACGCAGTATTTT,CASSSRAGHTDTQYF
TRBJ2-1,TRBV7-2,14,-,-,TGTGCCAGCAGCTTAGGACTTACCTACAATGAGCAGTTCTTC,CASSLGLTYNEQFF
TRBJ1-6,TRBV2,14,-,-,TGTGCCAGCAGTGAAGCGCTTCTAATCCGAGCCCTCCACTTT,CASSEALLIRALHF
TRBJ2-2,TRBV4-3,18,TRBD2,-,TGCGCCAGCAGCCAAGCTAGTAACCCTCGGGGGGACACCGGGGAGCTGTTTTTT,CASSQASNPRGDTGELFF
TRBJ1-1,TRBV10-1,13,-,-,TGCGCCAGCAGTGAACAGCAAGGGGGTGAAGCTTTCTTT,CASSEQQGGEAFF
TRBJ1-5,TRBV10-3,15,-,-,TGTGCCATCAGTGGCCGGGCGGGTAGCAATCAGCCCCAGCATTTT,CAISGRAGSNQPQHF
TRBJ1-2,TRBV5-4,15,-,-,TGTGCCAGCAGCTCCCCTTCTGGGGAGCACTATGGCTACACCTTC,CASSSPSGEHYGYTF
TRBJ2-7,TRBV2,14,TRBD1,-,TGTGCCAGCAGTGACCAGGGGGCTGGGTACGAGCAGTACTTC,CASSDQGAGYEQYF
TRBJ2-7,TRBV6-1,14,TRBD2,-,TGTGCCAGCGTCCGAGCGGGGGGCTCCTACGAGCAGTACTTC,CASVRAGGSYEQYF
TRBJ2-7,TRBV10-1,15,TRBD1,-,TGCGCCAGCAGTACAGACAGGGGCCTCTCCTACGAGCAGTACTTC,CASSTDRGLSYEQYF
TRBJ2-7,TRBV30,17,TRBD2,-,TGTGCCTGGAGTCCCTCTCCCGGGACTAGCGGAGTCTACGAGCAGTACTTC,CAWSPSPGTSGVYEQYF
TRBJ1-6,TRBV5-4,13,-,medium-sized,TGTGCCAGCAGCTTTAGGAGGGATTCACCCCTCCACTTT,CASSFRRDSPLHF
TRBJ2-3,TRBV4-1,17,TRBD2,-,TGCGCCAGCAGCTTGACTAGCGGGGGGCTTAGCACAGATACGCAGTATTTT,CASSLTSGGLSTDTQYF
TRBJ2-1,TRBV20-1,10,-,-,TGCAGTGCATCGGACAATGAGCAGTTCTTC,CSASDNEQFF
TRBJ2-5,TRBV4-1,17,TRBD2,-,TGCGCCAGCAGCCGCTCCGCCCAGCGGGGGATACAAGAGACCCAGTACTTC,CASSRSAQRGIQETQYF